Below are 20 T cell receptor beta chains sequenced from a single sample in a study of cytomegalovirus exposure and HLA in healthy donors. PCR used 60 Vbeta primers and 13 Jbeta primers. This table comes from immunoSEQ multiplex PCR, and its TCRdb copy is limited to in-frame clones, with some not included. The data contain over 110,000 clones, 80% of them singletons. Sequencing input: PBMCs. These receptors all come from a man aged 40-50 years in good health and CMV-seronegative.

The rearrangement links TRBV25-1 to TRBJ2-2; a weak D match, TRBD2 (6 bases). The germline V gene encodes CDR1 MGHDK and CDR2 SYGVNS. Trimming left V 3 bases short and J 4 bases short, with 15 bases between. This CDR3 has 16 amino acids. The CDR3 DNA follows: TGTGCCAGCAGTGATAAAGGAGGGGTAGGCACCGGGGAGCTGTTTTTT. This translates into CASSDKGGVGTGELFF.

This chain connects TRBV19 to TRBJ2-2; D gene unclear. Germline V gene data show CDR1 as LNHDA and CDR2 as SQIVND (reference sequence). Trimming shortened V by 0 bases and J by 8 bases, and 7 bases separated the two germline ends. The CDR3 totals 13 residues. The CDR3 loop reads CASSIEAPGELFF. The DNA for the CDR3 is TGTGCCAGTAGTATAGAGGCCCCAGGGGAGCTGTTTTTT.

This sequence joins TRBV19 and TRBJ1-2; TRBD1 is a possible D gene (5 bases). Per germline, CDR1 LNHDA and CDR2 SQIVND (reference sequence). The CDR3 totals 13 residues. The V end lost 3 bases, the J end lost 2 bases, and 7 bases lay between the germline ends. The CDR3: CASSMGGNYGYTF. CDR3 DNA sequence: TGTGCCAGTAGTATGGGGGGGAACTATGGCTACACCTTC.

V gene TRBV19 combines with J gene TRBJ2-3, with TRBD2 as a possible D gene (5 bases). This CDR3 region has 15 residues. The V gene lost 5 bases and the J gene lost 4 bases, with 16 bases spanning the gap. In germline, CDR1 is LNHDA, CDR2 SQIVND (reference sequence). DNA for the CDR3: TGTGCCAGTAGTGGAGAGGGTCGAACAGCAGATACGCAGTATTTT. Translating gives CASSGEGRTADTQYF.

The V call is TRBV4-3, the J call TRBJ2-3; TRBD1 matches 7 bases. Trimming removed 0 bases from V and 4 bases from J; junction bases left unmatched: 4. The CDR3 is made up of 15 amino acids. CDR1 is LGHNA, CDR2 YSLEER, per germline. In DNA, the CDR3 is TGCGCCAGCAGCCAAGATAACAGGGGTGCAGATACGCAGTATTTT. Translated: CASSQDNRGADTQYF.

The rearrangement links TRBV6-5 to TRBJ1-2, with 7 nucleotides matching TRBD1. The CDR3 sequence is 14 residues long. The V and J ends lost 6 bases and 8 bases, in that order; junction bases with no gene match: 12. The germline CDR1 and CDR2 sequences are MNHEY and SVGAGI. In DNA, the CDR3 is TGTGCCAGCAGACGACAGGGTCAGGAGAAGGGCTACACCTTC. Translation gives CASRRQGQEKGYTF.

This clone showed up just a few times. Here the CDR3 reads CASSNLGQNTGELFF. The CDR3, as DNA: TGTGCCAGCAGCAACTTGGGACAGAACACCGGGGAGCTGTTTTTT. V gene TRBV2 combines with J gene TRBJ2-2; perhaps TRBD1 as D (6 bases). Germline V lookup: CDR1 SNHLY, CDR2 FYNNEI. V lost 6 bases, J lost 1 base, and 12 bases lay in between. There are 15 residues in the CDR3.

The rearrangement joins TRBV4-1 to TRBJ1-2; no clear D. CDR3 length equals 13 residues. Germline V gives CDR1 MGHRA, CDR2 YSYEKL. Deletions cut 3 bases from V and 0 bases from J, with 5 bases between. As DNA, the CDR3 is TGCGCCAGCAGCCACACAGCTAACTATGGCTACACCTTC. Translated, it gives CASSHTANYGYTF.

This clone was seen a handful of times. The V call is TRBV7-3, the J call TRBJ1-5; 7 bases are a match to TRBD1. This CDR3 has 18 residues. Germline V gene data show CDR1 as SGHTA and CDR2 as FQGTGA. Unmatched junction bases numbered 11, after V lost 3 bases and J lost 0 bases. The CDR3 reads CASSFSPGTANSNQPQHF. In DNA form, the CDR3 reads TGTGCCAGCAGCTTCTCCCCTGGGACAGCGAATAGCAATCAGCCCCAGCATTTT.

The rearrangement joins TRBV5-6 to TRBJ2-7; D is ambiguous. Germline lookup yields CDR1 SGHDT and CDR2 YYEEEE. The V gene lost 0 bases and the J gene lost 1 base, with 2 bases spanning the gap. This CDR3 is 12 amino acids long. The CDR3 is CASSLASYEQYF. The CDR3, as DNA: TGTGCCAGCAGCTTGGCTTCCTACGAGCAGTACTTC.

The table lists this clone with a few counts. The V call is TRBV10-3, the J call TRBJ1-6; no clear D. V lost 7 bases, J lost 0 bases, and 10 bases lay in between. The length of the CDR3 is 15 residues. CDR1 and CDR2 from the germline V gene are ENHRY and SYGVKD. CDR3 DNA sequence: TGTGCCATCATGAAGGGAGACTCCTATAATTCACCCCTCCACTTT. It translates to CAIMKGDSYNSPLHF.

This chain joins TRBV7-2 and TRBJ1-5; D is uncertain. Between the trimmed V and J ends, which lost 7 bases and 1 base, there was a span of 11 bases. The germline V gene encodes CDR1 SGHTA and CDR2 FQGNSA. This CDR3 is built from 14 residues. This chain's CDR3 is CASTPPGSNQPQHF. CDR3 in DNA: TGTGCCAGCACCCCTCCAGGCAGCAATCAGCCCCAGCATTTT. The entire variable domain, with the rest obtained from reference TRBV7-2 and TRBJ1-5, is as follows: GAGVSQSPSNKVTEKGKDVELRCDPISGHTALYWYRQSLGQGLEFLIYFQGNSAPDKSGLPSDRFSAERTGGSVSTLTIQRTQQEDSAVYLCASTPPGSNQPQHFGDGTRLSIL.

This chain connects TRBV5-1 to TRBJ1-1, with D perhaps TRBD1 (6 bases). The germline CDR1 and CDR2 sequences are SGHRS and YFSETQ. Trimming took 5 bases from V and 1 from J, leaving 12 bases between them. The CDR3 has 14 amino acids. The CDR3 region is CASRQGPTNTEAFF. Written as DNA, the CDR3 is TGCGCCAGCAGGCAGGGGCCGACGAACACTGAAGCTTTCTTT.

CDR3 in DNA: TGTGCCAGCAGTCGGGGGGGGAACTCCTACGAGCAGTACTTC. As protein: CASSRGGNSYEQYF. The chain employs TRBV11-2 and TRBJ2-7, with TRBD2 identical over 8 bases. The V gene's germline CDR1 is SGHAT and CDR2 FQNNGV. This CDR3 has 14 amino acids. V trimming: 6 bases; J trimming: 0 bases; junction bases outside the gene matches: 4.

J is TRBJ1-1 and V is TRBV9; D possibly corresponds to TRBD1 (6 bases). The CDR3 extends over 15 amino acids. The V end was cut by 4 bases, the J end by 1 base, with 14 bases between. Germline CDR1 SGDLS, CDR2 YYNGEE. The CDR3 bases are TGTGCCAGCAGCCCGCGGACAGCTAAGAACACTGAAGCTTTCTTT. This codes for CASSPRTAKNTEAFF.

The chain is built from TRBV7-2 and TRBJ2-5; D is uncertain. This CDR3 has 13 residues. Germline CDR1 SGHTA, CDR2 FQGNSA. V was pared by 5 bases and J by 8 bases, with 15 bases between. Here the CDR3 reads CASSPAPRGTQYF. The DNA of the CDR3 is TGTGCCAGCAGCCCTGCCCCGAGAGGTACCCAGTACTTC. The full variable domain, in which reference TRBV7-2 and TRBJ2-5 provide the parts outside the CDR3, is GAGVSQSPSNKVTEKGKDVELRCDPISGHTALYWYRQSLGQGLEFLIYFQGNSAPDKSGLPSDRFSAERTGGSVSTLTIQRTQQEDSAVYLCASSPAPRGTQYFGPGTRLLVL.

A remark on this clone: A read error may account for a junction end that differs from germline. The chain employs TRBV5-6 and TRBJ2-5; D not certain. Germline values: CDR1 SGHDT, CDR2 YYEEEE. This CDR3 has 11 residues. CDR3 sequence: CASSSQKTQYF. CDR3 DNA: TGTGCCAGCAGCTCCCAAAAGACCCAGTACTTC. Full variable domain (missing parts from reference TRBV5-6 and TRBJ2-5): DAGVTQSPTHLIKTRGQQVTLRCSPKSGHDTVSWYQQALGQGPQFIFQYYEEEERQRGNFPDRFSGHQFPNYSSELNVNALLLGDSALYLCASSSQKTQYFGPGTRLLVL.

The V gene is TRBV29-1, the J gene TRBJ2-7, with 11 bases lining up with TRBD1. The CDR3 totals 15 residues. Trimming removed 7 bases from V and 3 bases from J; junction bases left unmatched: 11. Germline V gene lookup returns CDR1 SQVTM and CDR2 ANQGSEA. As DNA, the CDR3 is TGCAGCGGGGAGGGGTCGGGACAGGGGGGCTACGAGCAGTACTTC. This codes for CSGEGSGQGGYEQYF.

V usage is TRBV19 and J usage is TRBJ2-3; 9 bases are a match to TRBD2. J was trimmed by 0 bases and V by 3 bases; bases with no gene match: 7. Per germline, CDR1 LNHDA and CDR2 SQIVND (reference sequence). The CDR3 totals 17 residues. Written as DNA, the CDR3 is TGTGCCAGTAGTATGGGATCTAGCGGGGCAAGCACAGATACGCAGTATTTT. This sequence encodes CASSMGSSGASTDTQYF.

The rearrangement joins TRBV7-2 to TRBJ2-1, with TRBD2 matching 11 bases. V lost 5 bases, J lost 9 bases, and 9 bases stayed unmatched. The CDR3 is made up of 15 amino acids. The germline CDR1 and CDR2 sequences are SGHTA and FQGNSA. This chain's CDR3 is CASSKTGLAVGEQFF. The CDR3 nucleotides read TGTGCCAGCAGCAAGACGGGACTAGCGGTAGGTGAGCAGTTCTTC.